Below, 19 T cell receptor beta chains from the same sample are listed, as sequenced in a study of blood T cell repertoires in COVID-19. The assay was immunoSEQ multiplex PCR, and TCRdb's table has in-frame clones only and misses some. The data contain 250,000 to 400,000 clones, roughly nine tenths of them seen just once; the ten biggest clones take up about 5%. The specimen sequenced was PBMCs or T cells enriched from blood (not recorded which). All receptors come from a man aged 55 to 70 who had recovered from COVID-19.

V gene TRBV13 combines with J gene TRBJ2-7; TRBD1 matches at 10 bases. Germline V gene lookup returns CDR1 PRHDT and CDR2 FYEKMQ (reference sequence). CDR3 length equals 14 residues. With V trimmed by 5 bases and J by 3 bases, 4 bases remained unmatched. The CDR3 nucleotides read TGTGCCAGCAGCCCGGGGGACAGGGGCTACGAGCAGTACTTC. Its translation is CASSPGDRGYEQYF.

This clone came up once. This rearrangement joins TRBV28 to TRBJ2-7, with TRBD2 as a possible D gene (5 bases). The CDR3 has 14 residues. With 5 bases removed from V and 7 bases from J, the gap between germline ends came to 18 bases. Germline loops: CDR1 MDHEN, CDR2 SYDVKM. In nucleotides, the CDR3 is TGTGCCAGCAGTACCTCATCGGACTGGATGGAGCAGTACTTC. Encoded protein: CASSTSSDWMEQYF.

The rearrangement joins TRBV10-3 to TRBJ2-1; 7 bases map to TRBD2. V was pared by 6 bases and J by 6 bases, with 11 bases of the junction left unmatched. The CDR3 is 15 residues long. CDR1 is ENHRY and CDR2 is SYGVKD in the germline V gene. In DNA, the CDR3 is TGTGCCATCAGCCCTTCCGGGACTACCCTCAATGAGCAGTTCTTC. Translating gives CAISPSGTTLNEQFF.

This clone occurred once. CDR3 protein: CASSSLAGVGDTQYF. The CDR3 DNA is TGTGCCAGCAGCTCACTAGCGGGAGTAGGAGATACGCAGTATTTT. V and J are TRBV5-4 and TRBJ2-3; TRBD2 matches at 11 bases. This CDR3 comprises 15 residues. Germline CDR1 reads SGHNT; CDR2 reads YYREEE (reference sequence). Trimming removed 3 bases from V and 5 bases from J; junction bases left unmatched: 5. The full variable domain, rest sourced from reference TRBV5-4 and TRBJ2-3, is ETGVTQSPTHLIKTRGQQVTLRCSSQSGHNTVSWYQQALGQGPQFIFQYYREEENGRGNFPPRFSGLQFPNYSSELNVNALELDDSALYLCASSSLAGVGDTQYFGPGTRLTVL.

This rearrangement joins TRBV11-2 to TRBJ1-5, with 7 bases identical to TRBD1. CDR1 is SGHAT and CDR2 is FQNNGV in the germline V gene. J gave up 5 bases and V 1 base, and 8 bases lay outside the gene matches. The CDR3 consists of 16 residues. The CDR3 sequence: CASSLGFGRGYQPQHF. CDR3 in DNA: TGTGCCAGCAGCTTAGGGTTTGGCAGGGGGTATCAGCCCCAGCATTTT.

The chain is built from TRBV4-2 and TRBJ1-3; no clear D. The length of the CDR3 is 18 residues. Germline CDR1 and CDR2: LGHNA and YNFKEQ. The V gene lost 1 base and the J gene lost 2 bases, with 18 bases spanning the gap. CDR3 coding DNA: TGTGCCAGCAGCCAAGTGGCCGGGAGAGGTAGTCCTGGAAACACCATATATTTT. Its translation is CASSQVAGRGSPGNTIYF.

The chain combines TRBV6-5 with TRBJ1-2; tentatively, D is TRBD1 (5 bases). CDR1 is MNHEY and CDR2 is SVGAGI in the germline V gene. The CDR3 consists of 13 residues. Trimming pared 5 bases from V and 4 bases from J, leaving 11 bases between. In DNA, the CDR3 is TGTGCCAGCAGTCTGACAGCCTTCTATGGCTACACCTTC. This encodes CASSLTAFYGYTF.

The chain combines TRBV27 with TRBJ2-3; weak D call: TRBD2 (5 bases). Germline CDR1 and CDR2: MNHEY and SMNVEV (reference sequence). V lost 7 bases and J 1 base, leaving 15 bases between the germline ends. The length of the CDR3 is 15 residues. CDR3 coding DNA: TGTGCCAGCAAAGGACTCGGAGTAGGCACAGATACGCAGTATTTT. Translating it yields CASKGLGVGTDTQYF.

The chain employs TRBV5-1 and TRBJ1-1; 12 bases agree with TRBD1. This CDR3 has 16 residues. V lost 2 bases to trimming and J lost 11 bases; unmatched junction nucleotides: 13. The germline V gene encodes CDR1 SGHRS and CDR2 YFSETQ. CDR3 sequence (DNA): TGCGCCAGCAGCTTTGGGGACAGGGGGCTCTCTGGGGACGCTTTCTTT. Amino acid sequence: CASSFGDRGLSGDAFF.

The chain uses TRBV6-5 and TRBJ2-1; 8 nucleotides line up with TRBD2. The V segment lost 6 bases and the J segment 5 bases; nucleotides outside the gene matches: 6. Germline V gene lookup returns CDR1 MNHEY and CDR2 SVGAGI. The CDR3 totals 14 residues. The CDR3 coding sequence is TGTGCCAGCAGGGGACTAGGCCAAGACAATGAGCAGTTCTTC. Translating it yields CASRGLGQDNEQFF.

This clone was counted a single time. This sequence joins TRBV14 and TRBJ1-3, with 7 positions matching TRBD1. CDR3 size: 16 residues. J gave up 1 base and V 1 base, and 4 bases lay outside the gene matches. Looked up from germline, CDR1 is SGHDN and CDR2 is FVKESK. Here the CDR3 reads CASSQAQGRSGNTIYF. CDR3 in DNA: TGTGCCAGCAGCCAAGCACAGGGGAGGTCTGGAAACACCATATATTTT.

This chain connects TRBV19 to TRBJ1-3, with no clear D. The germline V gene has CDR1 LNHDA and CDR2 SQIVND (reference sequence). Trimming removed 0 bases at V and 2 bases at J, with 20 bases between. The CDR3 length is 19 residues. CDR3 bases: TGTGCCAGTAGTATAGATAGAAAGGATCCGACTAAGGCTGGAAACACCATATATTTT. Translation gives CASSIDRKDPTKAGNTIYF.

V gene TRBV5-1 combines with J gene TRBJ1-1; D not certain. This CDR3 has 14 residues. Germline V lookup: CDR1 SGHRS, CDR2 YFSETQ. V was shortened by 1 base and J by 1 base, with 8 bases between the two germline ends. CDR3 in DNA: TGCGCCAGCAGCTTGCGGGAGGCGAACACTGAAGCTTTCTTT. Protein sequence: CASSLREANTEAFF. The variable domain in full, with the rest retrieved from reference TRBV5-1 and TRBJ1-1, is KAGVTQTPRYLIKTRGQQVTLSCSPISGHRSVSWYQQTPGQGLQFLFEYFSETQRNKGNFPGRFSGRQFSNSRSEMNVSTLELGDSALYLCASSLREANTEAFFGQGTRLTVV.

The chain links TRBV10-3 to TRBJ2-1; TRBD2 matches 9 bases. CDR1 is ENHRY, CDR2 SYGVKD, per germline. This CDR3 is 16 amino acids long. Unmatched junction bases numbered 7, after V lost 0 bases and J lost 7 bases. The CDR3 loop is CAISESGSGSRNEQFF. CDR3 nucleotide sequence: TGTGCCATCAGTGAGTCGGGTAGCGGGAGTCGAAATGAGCAGTTCTTC.

V gene TRBV19 combines with J gene TRBJ2-1; 14 nucleotides line up with TRBD2. The germline CDR1 and CDR2 sequences are LNHDA and SQIVND (reference sequence). The CDR3 extends over 16 amino acids. J was trimmed by 10 bases and V by 5 bases; bases with no gene match: 10. CDR3 DNA: TGTGCCAGTAGTTTCTTACCGGGACTAGCGGGAGTAGAGCAGTTCTTC. As protein: CASSFLPGLAGVEQFF.

The table lists this clone with many counts. The J gene is TRBJ1-4, the V gene TRBV7-9; 9 positions match TRBD1. The trim removed 2 bases at V and 8 bases at J, leaving 6 bases unmatched. This CDR3 is 15 amino acids long. The V gene's germline CDR1 is SEHNR and CDR2 FQNEAQ (reference sequence). The CDR3 DNA follows: TGTGCCAGCAGCTTATACGGGACAGGGTCCGAAAAACTGTTTTTT. This codes for CASSLYGTGSEKLFF.

This clone appeared a single time. The chain links TRBV5-5 to TRBJ2-2; 8 bases agree with TRBD2. The CDR3 contains 17 residues. Germline loops: CDR1 SGHKS, CDR2 YYEKEE (reference sequence). Germline trimming cut 0 bases from V and 0 bases from J; bases unmatched to any gene: 4. CDR3 protein: CASSLELAGSNTGELFF. In DNA, the CDR3 is TGTGCCAGCAGCTTGGAGCTAGCGGGCTCGAACACCGGGGAGCTGTTTTTT.

CDR3 sequence reads: CASSLSTTYEQYF. DNA of the CDR3: TGCGCCAGCAGCTTGAGCACTACTTACGAGCAGTACTTC. This chain links TRBV5-1 with TRBJ2-7, with D uncertain. Deletions cut 1 base from V and 4 bases from J, with 9 bases between. CDR3 length: 13 residues. Germline V gives CDR1 SGHRS, CDR2 YFSETQ.

The chain links TRBV19 to TRBJ2-5; TRBD2 might be the D (7 bases). CDR1 is LNHDA, CDR2 SQIVND, per germline (reference sequence). V was pared by 3 bases and J by 4 bases, with 15 bases between. The CDR3 runs to 15 residues. CDR3 residues: CASSITGGKGETQYF. The CDR3 DNA reads as TGTGCCAGTAGTATTACGGGGGGCAAGGGAGAGACCCAGTACTTC.